This T cell receptor beta chain comes out of a study of blood T cell repertoires in COVID-19. Generated by immunoSEQ multiplex PCR, the TCRdb table keeps only in-frame clones and is missing some. The sample holds roughly 290,000 clones, over 75% seen once. This CDR3 comprises 15 residues. Germline assignment: CDR1 LGHNA and CDR2 YNFKEQ. Trimming removed 1 base from V and 3 bases from J, with 12 bases in between. The chain recombines TRBV4-2 with TRBJ2-5; a possible D gene is TRBD2 (5 bases). Sequenced sample: peripheral blood. The receptor was isolated from a woman aged 25 to 39 with COVID-19, enrolled during active disease. The DNA of the CDR3 is TGTGCCAGCAGCCAAGGTCGCCAGGAGGAAGAGACCCAGTACTTC. Its protein is CASSQGRQEEETQYF.